This TCR beta chain is drawn from a study of cytomegalovirus exposure and HLA in healthy donors. Study as a whole: A prior analysis found 90 million to 120 million unique TCR beta sequences from 150 million to 200 million T cells. Study-wide results and caveats: Using the classifier, cytomegalovirus status was reportedly diagnosed with high specificity and sensitivity.

PCR amplification relied on 60 Vbeta primers (plus 13 Jbeta primers). Clones were sequenced by immunoSEQ multiplex PCR, and TCRdb holds only the in-frame ones, with some missing. The profile shows around 120,000 clones, 80% of them singletons. Note on this clone: Its target is not known.

The CDR3 runs to 13 residues. V lost 6 bases and J lost 3, with 11 bases in between. Germline lookup yields CDR1 LNHNV and CDR2 YYDKDF (reference sequence). Sequenced material: PBMCs. This TCR was sampled from a female donor in good health and CMV-seropositive. The chain links TRBV15 to TRBJ2-5; possible D gene TRBD2, 7 bases. The CDR3 DNA reads TGTGCCACCAGTGGGGGGGCTAAAGAGACCCAGTACTTC. It specifies CATSGGAKETQYF.